These 14 T cell receptor beta chains were sequenced from one sample in a study of CD8 T cells in Susac syndrome. It was with random hexamers that roughly 0.45 to 1 ug RNA was reverse transcribed. TCRdb processed the immunoSEQ multiplex PCR reads anew with MiXCR; each CDR3 protein has one entry. The sample lists 120,000 to 150,000 distinct CDR3 sequences, 94% seen once, with 0.25% to 0.3% in the top ten. The sequenced material came from CD8+ T cells from PBMCs. The receptors shown here come from a human donor in good health.

This chain's CDR3 is CASSYSGSEQFF. The DNA of the CDR3 is TGTGCCAGCAGTTACTCGGGATCTGAGCAGTTCTTC. The V gene is TRBV6-2 or TRBV6-3, the J gene TRBJ2-1; D call uncertain. The CDR3 is made up of 12 amino acids. The germline V gene has CDR1 MNHEY and CDR2 SVGEGT. The V gene lost 0 bases and the J gene lost 9 bases, with 6 bases spanning the gap.

V and J are TRBV5-1 and TRBJ2-3; no definite D call. Germline-derived CDR1 and CDR2 are SGHRS and YFSETQ. This CDR3 comprises 15 residues. Trimming cost V 1 base and J 2 bases, with 11 bases left between them. This CDR3 is CASSLMLSATDTQYF. CDR3 DNA sequence: TGCGCCAGCAGCTTGATGCTTTCCGCCACAGATACGCAGTATTTT. The variable domain in full, completed from reference TRBV5-1 and TRBJ2-3, reads KAGVTQTPRYLIKTRGQQVTLSCSPISGHRSVSWYQQTPGQGLQFLFEYFSETQRNKGNFPGRFSGRQFSNSRSEMNVSTLELGDSALYLCASSLMLSATDTQYFGPGTRLTVL.

This clonotype was observed a handful of times. The chain has TRBV7-2 and TRBJ2-7, with 10 bases that match TRBD1. J was trimmed by 3 bases and V by 1 base; bases with no gene match: 3. Germline CDR1 SGHTA, CDR2 FQGNSA. This CDR3 has 15 amino acids. The CDR3 loop reads CASSLGTGGVYEQYF. The CDR3 bases are TGTGCCAGCAGCTTAGGGACAGGGGGTGTCTACGAGCAGTACTTC.

The CDR3 protein is CASSRGTGAEAFF. DNA of the CDR3: TGCGCCAGCAGCCGAGGGACGGGAGCTGAAGCTTTCTTT. The chain uses TRBV4-1 and TRBJ1-1, with TRBD1 as a possible D gene (5 bases). Looked up from germline, CDR1 is MGHRA and CDR2 is YSYEKL. The CDR3 runs to 13 residues. The germline V and J ends were trimmed by 4 bases and 6 bases, with 12 bases remaining between them.

V usage is TRBV4-1 and J usage is TRBJ2-3; 11 nucleotides match TRBD1. In germline, CDR1 is MGHRA, CDR2 YSYEKL. The CDR3 runs to 16 residues. The trim removed 4 bases at V and 6 bases at J, leaving 9 bases unmatched. The CDR3, as DNA: TGCGCCAGCAGCCGGGACCGGGACAGGGGGGCCGATACGCAGTATTTT. As protein: CASSRDRDRGADTQYF.

The chain couples TRBV5-5 to TRBJ2-7; 8 bases are shared with TRBD1. J lost 2 bases, V lost 4 bases, and 5 bases had no gene match. The CDR3 extends over 14 amino acids. Germline V gives CDR1 SGHKS, CDR2 YYEKEE (reference sequence). CDR3 sequence reads: CASSPATGAYEQYF. CDR3 DNA sequence: TGTGCCAGCAGCCCCGCGACAGGGGCCTACGAGCAGTACTTC.

V and J are TRBV20-1 and TRBJ2-7, with D maybe TRBD2 (5 bases). Germline loops: CDR1 DFQATT, CDR2 SNEGSKA (reference sequence). This CDR3 spans 12 amino acids. Trimming removed 3 bases from V and 8 bases from J, with 14 bases in between. This chain's CDR3 is CSASANWRQQYF. CDR3 DNA sequence: TGCAGTGCTAGTGCCAATTGGAGGCAGCAGTACTTC.

The chain has TRBV3-1 and TRBJ2-1; D not resolved. V lost 2 bases and J lost 10, with 12 bases in between. CDR3 length: 13 residues. Germline lookup yields CDR1 LGHDT and CDR2 YNNKEL (reference sequence). For the CDR3, the DNA is TGTGCCAGCAGCCAACTAGATCTATACGAGCAGTTCTTC. It specifies CASSQLDLYEQFF.

The chain links TRBV30 to TRBJ2-3; 11 bases line up with TRBD2. The CDR3 consists of 17 residues. Germline loops: CDR1 GTSNPN, CDR2 SVGIG (reference sequence). Trimming took 3 bases from V and 3 from J; bases not matched to a gene: 11. Here the CDR3 reads CAWRGLGLAALTDTQYF. Written as DNA, the CDR3 is TGTGCCTGGAGGGGATTGGGACTAGCGGCCTTAACAGATACGCAGTATTTT.

V gene TRBV2 combines with J gene TRBJ2-7; D remains unclear. CDR3 size: 14 residues. Germline V gene data show CDR1 as SNHLY and CDR2 as FYNNEI. V was pared by 7 bases and J by 0 bases, with 13 bases between. CDR3 in amino acids: CASTPGLSSYEQYF. CDR3 DNA sequence: TGTGCCAGCACCCCAGGTCTCAGCTCCTACGAGCAGTACTTC.

DNA of the CDR3: TGTGCCAGCAGTTTTCGGGCAGGTGTGTATCAGCCCCAGCATTTT. Residues: CASSFRAGVYQPQHF. V and J are TRBV27 and TRBJ1-5; D unclear. Between the trimmed V and J ends, which lost 3 bases and 5 bases, there was a span of 14 bases. The CDR3 sequence is 15 residues long. Germline CDR1 reads MNHEY; CDR2 reads SMNVEV (reference sequence).

CDR3 amino acids: CASSLSSGTSFEQYF. In DNA, the CDR3 is TGTGCCAGTAGTCTATCCAGCGGGACTTCGTTTGAGCAGTACTTC. The chain links TRBV19 to TRBJ2-7; 7 bases match TRBD2. The junction had 14 bases not matched to a gene; V was cut back by 5 bases and J by 7 bases. Germline V gives CDR1 LNHDA, CDR2 SQIVND (reference sequence). The CDR3 runs 15 residues.

The rearrangement joins TRBV20-1 to TRBJ1-1; D gene uncertain. The CDR3 length is 16 residues. Trimming took off 0 bases at V and 0 bases at J, with 14 bases between the two ends. Germline V gives CDR1 DFQATT, CDR2 SNEGSKA (reference sequence). The DNA of the CDR3 is TGCAGTGCTAGAGATTGGGCAGTGAGCTTGAACACTGAAGCTTTCTTT. It is translated as CSARDWAVSLNTEAFF.

The DNA for the CDR3 is TGTGCCACCAGTGAGGGGAACACTGAAGCTTTCTTT. Translating gives CATSEGNTEAFF. This chain joins TRBV24-1 and TRBJ1-1; D is uncertain. The germline V gene has CDR1 KGHDR and CDR2 SFDVKD. The CDR3 is 12 residues long. The ends were cut back, 4 bases at V and 1 base at J, with 3 bases in the middle.